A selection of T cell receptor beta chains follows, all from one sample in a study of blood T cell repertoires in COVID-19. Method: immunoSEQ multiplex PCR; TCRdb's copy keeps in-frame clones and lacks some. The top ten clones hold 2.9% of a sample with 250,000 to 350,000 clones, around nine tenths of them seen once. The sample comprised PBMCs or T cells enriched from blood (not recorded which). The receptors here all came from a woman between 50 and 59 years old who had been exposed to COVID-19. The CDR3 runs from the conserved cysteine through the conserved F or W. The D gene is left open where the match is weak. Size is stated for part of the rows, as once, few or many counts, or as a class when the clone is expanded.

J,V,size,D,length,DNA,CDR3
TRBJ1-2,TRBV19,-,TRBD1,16,TGTGCCAGTAGCTTATTAGGACAGGGAAACGCCTATGGCTACACCTTC,CASSLLGQGNAYGYTF
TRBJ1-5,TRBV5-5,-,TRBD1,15,TGTGCCAGCAGCTTACAGGGGGCGAGCAATCAGCCCCAGCATTTT,CASSLQGASNQPQHF
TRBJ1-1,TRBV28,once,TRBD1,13,TGTGCCAGCAGTTTGACAGGGGACACTGAAGCTTTCTTT,CASSLTGDTEAFF
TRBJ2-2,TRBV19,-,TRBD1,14,TGTGCCAGTCGGGACAGGGGAAGCGCCGGGGAGCTGTTTTTT,CASRDRGSAGELFF
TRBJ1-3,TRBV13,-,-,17,TGTGCCAGCAGCCCCCCCTACCGGGACACCAATGGAAACACCATATATTTT,CASSPPYRDTNGNTIYF
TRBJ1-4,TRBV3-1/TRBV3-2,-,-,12,TGTGCCAGCAGCCAAGTTAGCGAAAAACTGTTTTTT,CASSQVSEKLFF
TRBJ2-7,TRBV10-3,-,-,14,TGTGCCATCAGTGATCGCGACAGCTCCTACGAGCAGTACTTC,CAISDRDSSYEQYF
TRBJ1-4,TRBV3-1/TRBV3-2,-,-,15,TGTGCCAGCAGCCAAGAATACGCGACATTAGAAAAACTGTTTTTT,CASSQEYATLEKLFF
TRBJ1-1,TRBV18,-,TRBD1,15,TGTGCCAGCTCACCTTCAGGGGGCGCAAACACTGAAGCTTTCTTT,CASSPSGGANTEAFF
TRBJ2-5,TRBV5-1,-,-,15,TGCGCCAGCAGCTTGGCCGGAACAGACCAAGAGACCCAGTACTTC,CASSLAGTDQETQYF
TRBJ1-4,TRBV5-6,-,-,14,TGTGCCAGCAGCCGTCGGGGGAGTAATGAAAAACTGTTTTTT,CASSRRGSNEKLFF
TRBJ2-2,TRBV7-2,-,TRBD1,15,TGTGCCAGCAGACTCAAGACAGGGAGTACCGGGGAGCTGTTTTTT,CASRLKTGSTGELFF
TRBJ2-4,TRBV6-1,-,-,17,TGTGCCAGCAGTGAGTCGGCAGGGGCGATTGCCAAAAACATTCAGTACTTC,CASSESAGAIAKNIQYF
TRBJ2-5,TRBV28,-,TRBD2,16,TGTGCCAGCAGCCCCGGACTAGCGGGGGGGCGAGAGACCCAGTACTTC,CASSPGLAGGRETQYF
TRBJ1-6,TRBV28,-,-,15,TGTGCCAGCAGTTTTCCCCGAGGGCCGGATTCACCCCTCCACTTT,CASSFPRGPDSPLHF
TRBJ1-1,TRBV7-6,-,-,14,TGTGCCAGCAGTCGGGGGGTCGTGAACACTGAAGCTTTCTTT,CASSRGVVNTEAFF
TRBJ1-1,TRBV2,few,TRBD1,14,TGTGCCAGACGTTCTGGACAGGGGGCTTTTGAAGCTTTCTTT,CARRSGQGAFEAFF